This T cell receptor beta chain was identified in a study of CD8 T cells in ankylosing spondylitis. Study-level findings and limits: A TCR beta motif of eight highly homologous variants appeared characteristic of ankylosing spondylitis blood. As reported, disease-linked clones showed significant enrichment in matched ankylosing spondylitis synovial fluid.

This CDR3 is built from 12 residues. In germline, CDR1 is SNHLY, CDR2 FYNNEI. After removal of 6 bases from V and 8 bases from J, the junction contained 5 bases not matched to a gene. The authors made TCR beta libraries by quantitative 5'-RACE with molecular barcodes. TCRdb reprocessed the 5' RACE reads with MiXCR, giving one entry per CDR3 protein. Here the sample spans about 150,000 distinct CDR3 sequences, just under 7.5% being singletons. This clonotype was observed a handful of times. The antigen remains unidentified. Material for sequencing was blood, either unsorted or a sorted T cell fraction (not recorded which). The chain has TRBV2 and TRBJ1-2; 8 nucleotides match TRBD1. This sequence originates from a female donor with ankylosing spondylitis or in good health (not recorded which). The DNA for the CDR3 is TGTGCCAGCAGGGGGACAGGAGCAGGCTACACCTTC. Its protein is CASRGTGAGYTF.